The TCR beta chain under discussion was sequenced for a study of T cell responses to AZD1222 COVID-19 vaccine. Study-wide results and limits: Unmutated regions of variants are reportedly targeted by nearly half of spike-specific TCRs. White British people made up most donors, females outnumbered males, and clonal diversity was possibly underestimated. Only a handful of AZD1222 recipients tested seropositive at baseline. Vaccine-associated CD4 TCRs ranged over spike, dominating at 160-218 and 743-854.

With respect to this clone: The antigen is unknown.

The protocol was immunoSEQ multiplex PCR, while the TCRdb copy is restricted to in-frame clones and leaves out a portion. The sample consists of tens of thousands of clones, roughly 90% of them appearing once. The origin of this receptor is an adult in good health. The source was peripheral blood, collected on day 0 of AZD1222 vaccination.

The DNA of the CDR3 is TGTGCCATCAGGGGGGACAGGGATCAGCCCCAGCATTTT. Protein sequence: CAIRGDRDQPQHF. V gene TRBV10-3 combines with J gene TRBJ1-5; 9 positions match TRBD1. This CDR3 is built from 13 residues. With V trimmed by 6 bases and J by 5 bases, 2 bases remained unmatched. Germline loops: CDR1 ENHRY, CDR2 SYGVKD.